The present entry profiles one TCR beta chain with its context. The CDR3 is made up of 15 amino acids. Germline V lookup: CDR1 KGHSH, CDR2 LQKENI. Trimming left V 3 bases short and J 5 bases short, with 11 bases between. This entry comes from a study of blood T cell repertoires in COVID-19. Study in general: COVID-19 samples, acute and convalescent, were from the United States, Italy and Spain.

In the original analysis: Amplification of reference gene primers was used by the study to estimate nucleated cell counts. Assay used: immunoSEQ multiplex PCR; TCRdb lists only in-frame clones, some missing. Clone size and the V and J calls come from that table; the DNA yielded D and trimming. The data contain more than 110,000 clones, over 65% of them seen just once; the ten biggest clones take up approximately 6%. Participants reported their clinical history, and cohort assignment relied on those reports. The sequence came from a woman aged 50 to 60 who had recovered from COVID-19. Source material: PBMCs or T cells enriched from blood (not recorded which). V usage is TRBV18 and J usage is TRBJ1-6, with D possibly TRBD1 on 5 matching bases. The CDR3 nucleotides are TGTGCCAGCTCACCGACGCAGGGCCATAATTCACCCCTCCACTTT. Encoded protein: CASSPTQGHNSPLHF.